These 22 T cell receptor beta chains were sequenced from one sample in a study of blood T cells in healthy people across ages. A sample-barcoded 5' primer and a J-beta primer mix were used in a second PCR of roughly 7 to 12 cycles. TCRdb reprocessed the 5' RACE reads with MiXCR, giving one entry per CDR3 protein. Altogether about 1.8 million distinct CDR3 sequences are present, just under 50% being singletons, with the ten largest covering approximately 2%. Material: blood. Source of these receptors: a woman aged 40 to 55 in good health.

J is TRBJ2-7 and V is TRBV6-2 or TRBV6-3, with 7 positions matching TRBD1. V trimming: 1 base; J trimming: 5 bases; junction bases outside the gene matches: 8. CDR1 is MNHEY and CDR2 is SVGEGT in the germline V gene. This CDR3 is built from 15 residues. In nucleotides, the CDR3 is TGTGCCAGCAGTTACTTGGGGGCAGGGGGTAACGAGCAGTACTTC. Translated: CASSYLGAGGNEQYF.

In nucleotides, the CDR3 is TGCAGTGCCGAGATGTTTAATGAAAAACTGTTTTTT. Amino acid sequence: CSAEMFNEKLFF. V usage is TRBV20-1 and J usage is TRBJ1-4; D is ambiguous. CDR3 length equals 12 residues. Trimming took off 6 bases at V and 4 bases at J, with 9 bases between the two ends. The V gene's germline CDR1 is DFQATT and CDR2 SNEGSKA (reference sequence).

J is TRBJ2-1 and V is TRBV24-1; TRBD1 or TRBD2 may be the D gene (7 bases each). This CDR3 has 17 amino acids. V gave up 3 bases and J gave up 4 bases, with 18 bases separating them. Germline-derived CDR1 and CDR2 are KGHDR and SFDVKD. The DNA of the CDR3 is TGTGCCACCAGTGATCGCTCAGGGGGGGCTTCTTACAATGAGCAGTTCTTC. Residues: CATSDRSGGASYNEQFF.

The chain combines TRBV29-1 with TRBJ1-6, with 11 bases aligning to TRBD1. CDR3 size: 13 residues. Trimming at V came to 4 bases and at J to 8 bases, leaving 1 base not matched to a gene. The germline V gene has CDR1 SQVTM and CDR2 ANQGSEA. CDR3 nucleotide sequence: TGCAGCGTTGGGGACAGGGGGGATTCACCCCTCCACTTT. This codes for CSVGDRGDSPLHF.

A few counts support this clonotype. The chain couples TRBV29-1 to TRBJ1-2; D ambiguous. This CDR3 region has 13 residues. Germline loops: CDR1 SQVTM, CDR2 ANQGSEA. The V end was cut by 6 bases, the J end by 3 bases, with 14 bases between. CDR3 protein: CSVHGPLDYGYTF. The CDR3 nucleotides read TGCAGCGTGCATGGTCCTCTGGACTATGGCTACACCTTC.

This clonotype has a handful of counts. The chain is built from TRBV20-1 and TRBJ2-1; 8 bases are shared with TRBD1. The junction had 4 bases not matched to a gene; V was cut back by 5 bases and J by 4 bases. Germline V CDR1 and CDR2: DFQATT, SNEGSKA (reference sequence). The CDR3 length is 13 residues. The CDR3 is CSADDRGYNEQFF. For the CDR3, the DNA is TGCAGTGCTGACGACAGGGGTTACAATGAGCAGTTCTTC.

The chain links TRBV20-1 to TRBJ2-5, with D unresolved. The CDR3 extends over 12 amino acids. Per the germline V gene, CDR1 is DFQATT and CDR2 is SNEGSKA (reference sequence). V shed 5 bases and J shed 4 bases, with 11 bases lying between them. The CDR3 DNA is TGCAGTGCTGGAAGGGAAGCAGAGACCCAGTACTTC. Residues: CSAGREAETQYF.

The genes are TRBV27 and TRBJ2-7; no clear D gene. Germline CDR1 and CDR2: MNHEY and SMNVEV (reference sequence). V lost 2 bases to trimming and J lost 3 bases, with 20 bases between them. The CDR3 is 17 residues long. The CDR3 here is CASSLAFGPRAFYEQYF. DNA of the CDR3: TGTGCCAGCAGTTTAGCGTTCGGACCCCGGGCCTTCTACGAGCAGTACTTC.

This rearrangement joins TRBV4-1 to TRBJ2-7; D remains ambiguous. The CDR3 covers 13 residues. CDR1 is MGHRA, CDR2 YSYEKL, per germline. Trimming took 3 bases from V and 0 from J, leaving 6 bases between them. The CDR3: CASSHPISYEQYF. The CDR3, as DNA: TGCGCCAGCAGCCATCCCATCTCCTACGAGCAGTACTTC.

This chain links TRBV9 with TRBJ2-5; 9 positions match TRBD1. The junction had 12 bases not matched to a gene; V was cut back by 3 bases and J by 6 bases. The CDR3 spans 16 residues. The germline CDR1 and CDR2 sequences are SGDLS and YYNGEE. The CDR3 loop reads CASSGRPGQGRQTQYF. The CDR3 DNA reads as TGTGCCAGCAGCGGGCGACCGGGACAGGGCAGACAGACCCAGTACTTC.

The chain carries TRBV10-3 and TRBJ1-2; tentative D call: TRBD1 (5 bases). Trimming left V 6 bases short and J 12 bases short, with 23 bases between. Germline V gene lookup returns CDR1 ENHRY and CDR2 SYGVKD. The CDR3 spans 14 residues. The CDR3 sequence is CAISPGTAIWGHTF. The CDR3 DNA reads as TGTGCCATCAGCCCGGGGACGGCGATCTGGGGCCACACCTTC.

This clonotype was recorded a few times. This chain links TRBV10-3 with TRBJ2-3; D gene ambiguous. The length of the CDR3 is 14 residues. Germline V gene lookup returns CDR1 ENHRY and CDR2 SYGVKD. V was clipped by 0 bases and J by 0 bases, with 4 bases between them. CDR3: CAISESHSTDTQYF. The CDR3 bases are TGTGCCATCAGTGAGTCGCACAGCACAGATACGCAGTATTTT.

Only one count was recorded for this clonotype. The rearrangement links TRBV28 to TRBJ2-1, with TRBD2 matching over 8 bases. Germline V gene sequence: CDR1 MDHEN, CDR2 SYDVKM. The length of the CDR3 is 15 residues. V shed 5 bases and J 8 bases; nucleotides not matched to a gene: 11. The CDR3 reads CASSTAGGGYDEQFF. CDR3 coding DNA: TGTGCCAGCAGTACCGCTGGCGGGGGGTACGATGAGCAGTTCTTC.

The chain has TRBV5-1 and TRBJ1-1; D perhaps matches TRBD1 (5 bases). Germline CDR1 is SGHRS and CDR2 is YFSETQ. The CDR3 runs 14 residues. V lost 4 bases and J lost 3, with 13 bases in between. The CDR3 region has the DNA TGCGCCAGCAGCACCGGGGACGGGGACACTGAAGCTTTCTTT. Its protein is CASSTGDGDTEAFF.

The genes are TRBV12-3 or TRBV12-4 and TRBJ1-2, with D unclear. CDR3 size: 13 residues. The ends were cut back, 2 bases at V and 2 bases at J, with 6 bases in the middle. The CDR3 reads CASSLRINYGYTF. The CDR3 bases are TGTGCCAGCAGTTTACGTATCAACTATGGCTACACCTTC.

The CDR3 here is CASSSVGRQGYEQYF. The CDR3, as DNA: TGTGCCAGCAGCTCGGTAGGGAGACAGGGATACGAGCAGTACTTC. The rearrangement links TRBV7-9 to TRBJ2-4; 7 nucleotides align to TRBD1. TRBJ2-7 matches the DNA end more closely, so the J call is doubtful. This CDR3 is 15 amino acids long. Germline V gene lookup returns CDR1 SEHNR and CDR2 FQNEAQ (reference sequence).

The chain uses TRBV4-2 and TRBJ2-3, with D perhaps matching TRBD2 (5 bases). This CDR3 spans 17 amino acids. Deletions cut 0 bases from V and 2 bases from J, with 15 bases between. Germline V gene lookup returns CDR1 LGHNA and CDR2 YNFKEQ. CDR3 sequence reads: CASSQDGTSGSTDTQYF. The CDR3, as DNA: TGTGCCAGCAGCCAAGATGGAACTAGTGGTTCCACAGATACGCAGTATTTT.

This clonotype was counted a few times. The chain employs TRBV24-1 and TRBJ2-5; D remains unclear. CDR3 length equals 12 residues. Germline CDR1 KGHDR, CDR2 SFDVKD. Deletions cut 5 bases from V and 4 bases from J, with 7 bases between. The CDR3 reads CATSGVGETQYF. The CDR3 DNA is TGTGCCACCAGTGGGGTTGGAGAGACCCAGTACTTC.

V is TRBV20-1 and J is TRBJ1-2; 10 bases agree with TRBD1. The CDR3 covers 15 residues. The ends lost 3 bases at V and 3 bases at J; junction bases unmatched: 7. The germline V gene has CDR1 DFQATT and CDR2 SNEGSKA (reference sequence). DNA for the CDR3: TGCAGTGCTAGGGACAGGGGGTTACTCTACTATGGCTACACCTTC. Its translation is CSARDRGLLYYGYTF.

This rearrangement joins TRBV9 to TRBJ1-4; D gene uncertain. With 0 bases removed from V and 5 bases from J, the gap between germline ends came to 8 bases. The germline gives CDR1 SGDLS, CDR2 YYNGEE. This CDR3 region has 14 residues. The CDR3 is CASSVGLNNEKLFF. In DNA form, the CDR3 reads TGTGCCAGCAGCGTAGGTCTCAACAATGAAAAACTGTTTTTT.

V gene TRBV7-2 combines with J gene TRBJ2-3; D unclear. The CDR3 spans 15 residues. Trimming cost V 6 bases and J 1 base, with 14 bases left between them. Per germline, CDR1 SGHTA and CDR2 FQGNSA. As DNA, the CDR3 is TGTGCCAGCAGTTCCCGGCCGTCCGGCACAGATACGCAGTATTTT. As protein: CASSSRPSGTDTQYF.

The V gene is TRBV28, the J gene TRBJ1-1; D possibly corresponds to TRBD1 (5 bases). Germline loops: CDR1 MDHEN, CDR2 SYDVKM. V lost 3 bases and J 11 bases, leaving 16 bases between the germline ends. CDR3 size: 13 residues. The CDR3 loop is CASSFNQGLFAFF. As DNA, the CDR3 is TGTGCCAGCAGTTTTAACCAGGGCCTATTCGCTTTCTTT.